These T cell receptor beta chains were read from a single sample in a study of spatial heterogeneity in lung cancer. A single record per CDR3 protein comes from TCRdb applying MiXCR to the 5' RACE reads. The sample lists roughly 46,000 distinct CDR3 sequences; 12% were seen once. The sample in question was PBMCs, obtained at surgery. These receptors originate from a female donor with early-stage non-small cell lung cancer. Both conserved end residues are trimmed from each CDR3. For some rows the clone size is stated as once, few or many, or as a class when expanded; others skip it.

j_call clone_size v_call cdr3_aa
TRBJ1-5 few TRBV6-5 ASSYQGNQPQH
TRBJ1-5 few TRBV20-1 SASRVGQGHNQPQH
TRBJ2-3 NA TRBV3-2 ASSLDRDSKPSTDTQY
TRBJ2-3 few TRBV12-3/TRBV12-4 ASSPAGGPVDTQY
TRBJ2-7 NA TRBV12-3/TRBV12-4 ASSLTPSTEQY
TRBJ2-5 many TRBV4-2 ASSISIGGEETQY
TRBJ1-5 NA TRBV19 ASSIRGTGLLNQPQH
TRBJ1-1 many TRBV3-1 ASSQDPRNTEAF
TRBJ2-1 NA TRBV15 ATSRDRGGYNEQF
TRBJ1-4 NA TRBV5-1 ASSLSGAREKLF
TRBJ1-1 many TRBV6-5 ASSYSLNTEAF
TRBJ2-5 NA TRBV7-2 ASSLVGLSTQY
TRBJ2-7 few TRBV13 ASSPRASLREQY
TRBJ2-7 NA TRBV6-5 ASSTYGGAYEQY
TRBJ2-7 few TRBV6-5 ASSSPQYNEQY
TRBJ2-1 few TRBV5-1 ASSFFGPGQGANNEQF
TRBJ1-2 NA TRBV5-6 ASSLQRDREIYGYT
TRBJ2-2 few TRBV6-1 ASTSLAGELF
TRBJ2-5 NA TRBV12-3/TRBV12-4 ASSPRTGWYQETQY
TRBJ2-4 NA TRBV21-1 ASSKEPGLAGAKGIQY
TRBJ1-4 many TRBV7-8 ASSLVGRDNEKLF
TRBJ1-4 NA TRBV6-5 ASRPRQGPGEKLF
TRBJ1-1 NA TRBV10-3 AISPSRVAIEAF
TRBJ2-7 NA TRBV14 ASSQVGGIQY
TRBJ1-5 many TRBV7-2 ASSPGQGVGPQH
TRBJ2-7 NA TRBV7-9 ASSGSEEQY
TRBJ2-3 many TRBV20-1 TPDRAGDTQY
TRBJ2-2 few TRBV9 ASTSVGGSNTGELF